This T cell receptor (beta chain) was captured in a study of blood T cell repertoires in COVID-19. In germline, CDR1 is SGHTA, CDR2 FQGNSA. This CDR3 contains 14 residues. The ends lost 1 base at V and 4 bases at J; junction bases unmatched: 2. Seattle enrolled patients during active infection and tracked them longitudinally. This table comes from immunoSEQ multiplex PCR, and its TCRdb copy is limited to in-frame clones, with some not included. In the table there are roughly 160,000 clones, 85% to 90% of which are singletons. A remark on this clone: This sample includes further DNA sequences coding for the same CDR3.

This TCR was recovered from a woman over 75 with COVID-19, enrolled during active disease. Sequenced: peripheral blood. This chain connects TRBV7-2 to TRBJ2-7; TRBD1 matches 9 bases. CDR3 in DNA: TGTGCCAGCAGCTTAGGGACAGGGGCTTACGAGCAGTACTTC. This gives the protein CASSLGTGAYEQYF.